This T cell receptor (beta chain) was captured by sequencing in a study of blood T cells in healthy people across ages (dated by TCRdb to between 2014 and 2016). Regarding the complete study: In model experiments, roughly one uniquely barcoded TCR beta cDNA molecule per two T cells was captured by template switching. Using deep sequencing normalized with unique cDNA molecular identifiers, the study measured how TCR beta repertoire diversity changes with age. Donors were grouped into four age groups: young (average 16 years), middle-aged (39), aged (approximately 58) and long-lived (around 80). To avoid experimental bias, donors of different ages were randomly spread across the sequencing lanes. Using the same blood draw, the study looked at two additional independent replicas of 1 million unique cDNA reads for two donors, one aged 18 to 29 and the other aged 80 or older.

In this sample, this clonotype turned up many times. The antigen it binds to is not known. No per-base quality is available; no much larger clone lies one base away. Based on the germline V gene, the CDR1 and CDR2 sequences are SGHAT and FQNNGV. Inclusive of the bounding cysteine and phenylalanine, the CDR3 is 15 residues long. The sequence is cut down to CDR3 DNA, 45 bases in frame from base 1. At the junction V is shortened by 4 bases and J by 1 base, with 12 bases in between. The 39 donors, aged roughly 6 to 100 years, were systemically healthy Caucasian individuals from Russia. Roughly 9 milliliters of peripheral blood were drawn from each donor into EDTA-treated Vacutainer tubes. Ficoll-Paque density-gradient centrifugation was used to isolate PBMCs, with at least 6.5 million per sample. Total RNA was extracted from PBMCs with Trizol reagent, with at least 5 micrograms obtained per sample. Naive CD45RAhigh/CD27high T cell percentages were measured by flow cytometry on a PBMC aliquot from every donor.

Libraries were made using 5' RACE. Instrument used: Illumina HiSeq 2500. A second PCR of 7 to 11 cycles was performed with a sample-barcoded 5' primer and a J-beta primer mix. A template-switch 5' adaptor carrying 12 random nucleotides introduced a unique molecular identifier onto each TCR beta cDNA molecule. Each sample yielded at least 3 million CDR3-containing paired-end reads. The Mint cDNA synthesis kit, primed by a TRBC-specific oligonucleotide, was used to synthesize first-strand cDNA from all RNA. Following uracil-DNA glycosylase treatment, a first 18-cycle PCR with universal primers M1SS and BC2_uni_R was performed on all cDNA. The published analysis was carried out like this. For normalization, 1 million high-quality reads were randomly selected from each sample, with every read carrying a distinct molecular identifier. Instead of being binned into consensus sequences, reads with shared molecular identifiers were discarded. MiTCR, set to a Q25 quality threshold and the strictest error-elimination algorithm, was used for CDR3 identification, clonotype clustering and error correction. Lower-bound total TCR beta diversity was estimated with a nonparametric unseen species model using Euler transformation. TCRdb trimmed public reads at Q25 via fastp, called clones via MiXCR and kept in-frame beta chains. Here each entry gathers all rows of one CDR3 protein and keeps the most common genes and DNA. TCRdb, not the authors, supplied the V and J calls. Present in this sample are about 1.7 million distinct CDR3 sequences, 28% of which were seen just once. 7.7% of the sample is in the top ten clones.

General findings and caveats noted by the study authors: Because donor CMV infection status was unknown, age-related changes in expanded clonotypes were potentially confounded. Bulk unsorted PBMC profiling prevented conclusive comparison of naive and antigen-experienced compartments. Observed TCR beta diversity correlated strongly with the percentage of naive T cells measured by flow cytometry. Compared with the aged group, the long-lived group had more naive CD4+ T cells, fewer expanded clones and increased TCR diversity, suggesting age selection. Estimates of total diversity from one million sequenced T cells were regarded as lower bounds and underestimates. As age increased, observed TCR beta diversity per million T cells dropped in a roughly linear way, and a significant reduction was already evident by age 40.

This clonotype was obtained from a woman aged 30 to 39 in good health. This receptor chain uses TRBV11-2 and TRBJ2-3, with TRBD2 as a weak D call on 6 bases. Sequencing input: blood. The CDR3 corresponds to CASSSLVAGTDTQYF. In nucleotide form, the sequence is TGTGCCAGCAGCTCCCTTGTAGCGGGCACAGATACGCAGTATTTT.